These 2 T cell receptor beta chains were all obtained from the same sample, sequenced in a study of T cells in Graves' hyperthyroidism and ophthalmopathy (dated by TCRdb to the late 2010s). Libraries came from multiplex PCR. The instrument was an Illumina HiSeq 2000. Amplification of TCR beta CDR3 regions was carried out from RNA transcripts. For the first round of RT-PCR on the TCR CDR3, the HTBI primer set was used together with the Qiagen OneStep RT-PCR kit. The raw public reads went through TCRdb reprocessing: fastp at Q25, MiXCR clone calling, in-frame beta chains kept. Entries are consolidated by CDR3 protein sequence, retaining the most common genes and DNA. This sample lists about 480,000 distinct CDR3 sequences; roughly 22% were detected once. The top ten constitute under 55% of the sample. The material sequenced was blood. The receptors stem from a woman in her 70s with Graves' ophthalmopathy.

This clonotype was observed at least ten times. CDR3 in amino acids: CSVLSMEGQGFYGYTF. For the CDR3, the DNA is TGCAGCGTTTTATCAATGGAGGGACAGGGGTTTTATGGCTACACCTTC. The chain carries TRBV29-1 and TRBJ1-2; TRBD1 agrees at 10 bases. Germline lookup yields CDR1 SQVTM and CDR2 ANQGSEA. This CDR3 spans 16 amino acids. Losses at the gene ends were 5 bases for V and 5 bases for J; bases not matched to a gene: 14.

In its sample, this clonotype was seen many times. Written as DNA, the CDR3 is TGCGCCAGCAGCTTGGACAGGGAGTATGGCTACACCTTC. Its protein is CASSLDREYGYTF. The rearrangement links TRBV5-1 to TRBJ1-2; TRBD1 is a possible D gene (6 bases). Germline-derived CDR1 and CDR2 are SGHRS and YFSETQ. Trimming stripped 0 bases from V and 5 bases from J, with 8 bases between. CDR3 length: 13 residues.